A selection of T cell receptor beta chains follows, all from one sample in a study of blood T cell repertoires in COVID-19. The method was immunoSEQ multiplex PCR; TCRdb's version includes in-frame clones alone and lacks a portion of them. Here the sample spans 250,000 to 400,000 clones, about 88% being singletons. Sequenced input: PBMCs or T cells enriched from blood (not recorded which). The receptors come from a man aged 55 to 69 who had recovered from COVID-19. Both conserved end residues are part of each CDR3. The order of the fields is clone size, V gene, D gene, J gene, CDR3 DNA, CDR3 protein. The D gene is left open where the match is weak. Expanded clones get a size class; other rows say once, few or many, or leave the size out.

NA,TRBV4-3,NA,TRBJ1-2,TGCGCCAGCAGCCAAGATTGGAGGTCTTGGGGCTATGGCTACACCTTC,CASSQDWRSWGYGYTF
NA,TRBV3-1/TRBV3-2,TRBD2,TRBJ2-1,TGTGCCAGCAGCCAAGTTGCTAGCGGGGAGCAGTTCTTC,CASSQVASGEQFF
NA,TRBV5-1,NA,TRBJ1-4,TGCGCCAGCAGCCGGGTTGGGGGCGCAGCTAATGAAAAACTGTTTTTT,CASSRVGGAANEKLFF
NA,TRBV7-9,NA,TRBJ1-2,TGTGCCAGCAGCGAGACCCCTTTAGGGGCCTATGGCTACACCTTC,CASSETPLGAYGYTF
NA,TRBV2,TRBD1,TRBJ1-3,TGTGCCAGCAGTCGACGTATCGGACAGGGGTTTTTGTGGGCCTCTGGAAACACCATATATTTT,CASSRRIGQGFLWASGNTIYF
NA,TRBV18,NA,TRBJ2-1,TGTGCCAGCTCATTCGCGGCAGAGGATGAGCAGTTCTTC,CASSFAAEDEQFF
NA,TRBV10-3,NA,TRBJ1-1,TGTGCCATCGCCGCTGGGGGAGGTACTGAAGCTTTCTTT,CAIAAGGGTEAFF
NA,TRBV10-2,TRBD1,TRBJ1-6,TGCGCCAGCAGTCTTAACCCGGGACAGCACAATTCACCCCTCCACTTT,CASSLNPGQHNSPLHF
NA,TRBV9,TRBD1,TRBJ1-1,TGTGCCAGCAGCCCCAGACAGGGGATGGGCACTGAAGCTTTCTTT,CASSPRQGMGTEAFF
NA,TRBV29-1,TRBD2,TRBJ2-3,TGCAGCGGGACTAGCGGTCGTGCGGATACGCAGTATTTT,CSGTSGRADTQYF
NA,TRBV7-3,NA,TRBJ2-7,TGTGCCAGCAGCCCGGGTACCGGCTCTCACGAGCAGTACTTC,CASSPGTGSHEQYF
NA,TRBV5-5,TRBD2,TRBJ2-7,TGTGCCAGCAGCTCAAGGACTAGCGGGGGCTACGAGCAGTACTTC,CASSSRTSGGYEQYF
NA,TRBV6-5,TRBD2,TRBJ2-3,TGTGCCAGCGGTACGGGAGGGAGCACAGATACGCAGTATTTT,CASGTGGSTDTQYF
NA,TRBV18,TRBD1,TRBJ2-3,TGTGCCAGCTCACTCGGACAGGGAAGCACAGATACGCAGTATTTT,CASSLGQGSTDTQYF
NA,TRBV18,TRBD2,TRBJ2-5,TGTGCCAGCTCAATTAGCGGGAGGGCCCTAGAGACCCAGTACTTC,CASSISGRALETQYF
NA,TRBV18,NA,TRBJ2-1,TGTGCCAGCTCAAATAACAGGGTGCCCTACAATGAGCAGTTCTTC,CASSNNRVPYNEQFF
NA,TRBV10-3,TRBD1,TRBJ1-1,TGTGCCAGTGGACAGGCCCAGAACACTGAAGCTTTCTTT,CASGQAQNTEAFF
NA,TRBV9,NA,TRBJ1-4,TGTGCCAGCAGCATAGACAGCTCTAATGAAAAACTGTTTTTT,CASSIDSSNEKLFF
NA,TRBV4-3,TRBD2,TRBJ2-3,TGCGCCAGCAGCCGAGATAGCGGGGGGGCCGGCACAGATACGCAGTATTTT,CASSRDSGGAGTDTQYF
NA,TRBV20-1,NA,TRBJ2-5,TGCAGTGCCGCCGTTCCCGGGACCCAGTACTTC,CSAAVPGTQYF
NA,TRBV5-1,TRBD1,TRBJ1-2,TGCGCCAGCAAACCAACAGGGGGCCGTGGCTACACCTTC,CASKPTGGRGYTF
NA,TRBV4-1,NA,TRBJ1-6,TGCGCCAGCAGCCAAGGGCGGAGCGCTTCACCCCTCCACTTT,CASSQGRSASPLHF
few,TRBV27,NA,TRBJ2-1,TGTGCCAGCACCCTCGTGTGGAGGGGTTCCGTCGGCAATGAGCAGTTCTTC,CASTLVWRGSVGNEQFF
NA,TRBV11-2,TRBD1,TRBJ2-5,TGTGCCAGCAGCTCCGGCCCCTCGGGACAGGGAATAGAGACCCAGTACTTC,CASSSGPSGQGIETQYF
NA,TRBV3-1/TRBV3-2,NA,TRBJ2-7,TGTGCCAGCAGCCAAGGACTTAACTTGCGGGCCCCCTACGAGCAGTACTTC,CASSQGLNLRAPYEQYF
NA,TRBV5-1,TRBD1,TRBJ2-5,TGCGCCAGCAGGTCAACAGGGGCCTTACAAGAGACCCAGTACTTC,CASRSTGALQETQYF
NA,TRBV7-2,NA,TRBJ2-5,TGTGCCAGCAGCCGCGACTCCCAAGAGGAGACCCAGTACTTC,CASSRDSQEETQYF
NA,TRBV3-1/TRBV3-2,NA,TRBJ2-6,TGTGCCAGCAGCCTAACAGGTTCTGGGGCCAACGTCCTGACTTTC,CASSLTGSGANVLTF
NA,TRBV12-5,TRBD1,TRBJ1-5,TGTGCTAGTGGTCCGACAGGGTTTCAGCCCCAGCATTTT,CASGPTGFQPQHF
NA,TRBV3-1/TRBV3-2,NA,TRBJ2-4,TGTGCCAGCAGCCAAACAGGTCTAGCCAAAAACATTCAGTACTTC,CASSQTGLAKNIQYF
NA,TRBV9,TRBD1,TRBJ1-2,TGTGCCAGCAGCGTAGCTCCGACAGGGGGCCTGAGCTATGGCTACACCTTC,CASSVAPTGGLSYGYTF
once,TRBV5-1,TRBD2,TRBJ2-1,TGCGCCAGCAGCGAGACTAGCGGACACAATGAGCAGTTCTTC,CASSETSGHNEQFF
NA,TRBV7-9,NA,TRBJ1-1,TGTGCCAGCGTACGCCAGGGGAACACTGAAGCTTTCTTT,CASVRQGNTEAFF
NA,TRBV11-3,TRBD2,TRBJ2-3,TGTGCCAGCAGCTTAGCGGGGGGAAGCACAGATACGCAGTATTTT,CASSLAGGSTDTQYF
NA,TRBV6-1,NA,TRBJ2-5,TGTGCCAGCAGTGAATATGGGGGAGGCCAAGAGACCCAGTACTTC,CASSEYGGGQETQYF
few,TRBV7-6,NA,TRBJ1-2,TGTGCCAGCATAACATACTACAGGGACCGCAAGACCTTC,CASITYYRDRKTF
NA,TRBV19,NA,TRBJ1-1,TGTGCCAGTAGTATCGCAGGGGTTAAGTTGGGGACTGAAGCTTTCTTT,CASSIAGVKLGTEAFF
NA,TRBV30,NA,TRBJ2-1,TGTGCCTGGAGCGATATGAGCTTCCATGAGCAGTTCTTC,CAWSDMSFHEQFF
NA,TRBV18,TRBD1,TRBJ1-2,TGTGCCAGCTCACCAATCGAAAACAGGGGCTATGGCTACACCTTC,CASSPIENRGYGYTF
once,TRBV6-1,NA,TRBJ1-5,TGTGCCAGCAGTGAAGCGAGAGGGAAGTATAGCAATCAGCCCCAGCATTTT,CASSEARGKYSNQPQHF